This T cell receptor (beta chain) was obtained from a study of T cells in Graves' hyperthyroidism and ophthalmopathy. Patients showing uncontrolled infection, other autoimmune disease, pregnancy or lactation were ineligible. TCR beta CDR3 sequences were amplified from RNA transcripts. During a first-round RT-PCR of the TCR CDR3, the HTBI primer set was used. TCRdb called the multiplex PCR reads again in MiXCR, with one record for every CDR3 protein. The table lists about 400,000 distinct CDR3 sequences, around 16% of them singletons. Trimming took 4 bases from V and 8 from J; bases not matched to a gene: 2. Germline CDR1 and CDR2: PRHDT and FYEKMQ (reference sequence). The CDR3 totals 13 residues. Study observations and caveats: Most thyroid-expanded clonotypes above 0.001 were also found in blood.

This clonotype was picked up many times. Its specificity is not known. The chain is built from TRBV13 and TRBJ1-5; the match to TRBD1 covers 10 bases. The receptor's source is a woman between 18 and 30 years old with Graves' hyperthyroidism that later progressed to Graves' ophthalmopathy. The material sequenced was blood. CDR3 sequence reads: CASSSDRGEPQHF. The CDR3 region has the DNA TGTGCCAGCAGCTCGGACAGGGGGGAGCCCCAGCATTTT.